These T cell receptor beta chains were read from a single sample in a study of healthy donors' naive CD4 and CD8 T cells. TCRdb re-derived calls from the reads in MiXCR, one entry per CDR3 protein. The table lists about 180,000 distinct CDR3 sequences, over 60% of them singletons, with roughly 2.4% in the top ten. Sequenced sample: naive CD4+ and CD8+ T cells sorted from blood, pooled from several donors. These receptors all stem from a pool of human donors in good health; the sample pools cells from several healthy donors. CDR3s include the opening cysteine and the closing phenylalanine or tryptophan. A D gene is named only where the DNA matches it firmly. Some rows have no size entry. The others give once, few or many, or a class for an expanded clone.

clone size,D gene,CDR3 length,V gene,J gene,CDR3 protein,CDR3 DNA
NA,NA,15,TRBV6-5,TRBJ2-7,CASSYYSHRAYQQYF,TGTGCCAGCAGTTACTATTCACACAGGGCCTACCAGCAGTACTTC
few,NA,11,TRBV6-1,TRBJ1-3,CATLPRNTIYF,TGTGCCACCCTGCCTCGTAACACCATATATTTT
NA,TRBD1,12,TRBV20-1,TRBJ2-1,CSARTRQGEQFF,TGCAGTGCCAGAACTAGACAGGGTGAGCAGTTCTTC
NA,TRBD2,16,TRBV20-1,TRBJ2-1,CSARPSGGPFYNEQFF,TGCAGTGCTAGACCTAGCGGGGGGCCGTTCTACAATGAGCAGTTCTTC
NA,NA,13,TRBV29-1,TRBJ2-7,CSVLSGTSYEQYF,TGCAGCGTTTTATCAGGGACATCCTACGAGCAGTACTTC
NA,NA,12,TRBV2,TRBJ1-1,CASIRGTTEAFF,TGTGCCAGCATTAGGGGCACTACTGAAGCTTTCTTT
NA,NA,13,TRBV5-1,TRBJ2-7,CASSPNGGSEQYF,TGCGCCAGCAGCCCGAATGGGGGAAGCGAGCAGTACTTC
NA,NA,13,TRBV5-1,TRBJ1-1,CASRYDQGPEAFF,TGCGCCAGCCGATATGACCAGGGACCAGAAGCTTTCTTT
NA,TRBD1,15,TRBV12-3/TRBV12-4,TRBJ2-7,CASSFAGGQGYEQYF,TGTGCCAGCAGTTTCGCCGGGGGACAGGGCTACGAGCAGTACTTC
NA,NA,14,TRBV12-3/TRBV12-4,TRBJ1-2,CASSLTRQGRGYTF,TGTGCCAGCAGTTTAACCCGTCAGGGAAGGGGCTACACCTTC
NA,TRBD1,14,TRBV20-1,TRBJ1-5,CSALGQGSNQPQHF,TGCAGTGCCTTAGGACAGGGTAGCAATCAGCCCCAGCATTTT
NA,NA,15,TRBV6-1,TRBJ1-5,CASLRGAHGNQPQHF,TGTGCCAGCCTTCGGGGGGCGCATGGCAATCAGCCCCAGCATTTT
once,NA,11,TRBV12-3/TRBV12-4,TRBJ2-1,CASSALNEQFF,TGTGCCAGCAGTGCCTTAAATGAGCAGTTCTTC
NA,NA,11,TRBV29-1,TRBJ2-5,CSVEVGATQYF,TGCAGCGTTGAAGTGGGGGCGACCCAGTACTTC
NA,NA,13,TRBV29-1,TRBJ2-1,CSVEDPLGDEQFF,TGCAGCGTTGAAGATCCCCTCGGCGATGAGCAGTTCTTC
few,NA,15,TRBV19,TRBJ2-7,CASSMGGLAAYEQYF,TGTGCCAGTAGTATGGGAGGATTAGCGGCCTACGAGCAGTACTTC
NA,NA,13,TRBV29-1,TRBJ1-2,CSVDGPELYGYTF,TGCAGCGTTGACGGACCTGAACTCTATGGCTACACCTTC
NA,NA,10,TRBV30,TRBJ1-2,CAWKKSGYTF,TGTGCCTGGAAAAAGTCTGGCTACACCTTC
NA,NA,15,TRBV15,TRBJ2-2,CATSRELAGTGELFF,TGTGCCACCAGCAGAGAATTGGCGGGCACCGGGGAGCTGTTTTTT
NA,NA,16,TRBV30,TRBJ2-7,CAWSVPHSRTPYEQYF,TGTGCCTGGAGTGTACCCCACTCCCGCACCCCTTACGAGCAGTACTTC
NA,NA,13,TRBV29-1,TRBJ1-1,CSVVDTLNTEAFF,TGCAGCGTCGTTGACACCTTGAACACTGAAGCTTTCTTT
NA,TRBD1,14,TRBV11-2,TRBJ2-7,CASRTPGQGYEQYF,TGTGCCAGCAGAACCCCGGGACAGGGCTACGAGCAGTACTTC
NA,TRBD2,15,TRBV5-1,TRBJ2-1,CASRGAGTSSNEQFF,TGCGCCAGCAGGGGGGCCGGGACTAGTAGCAATGAGCAGTTCTTC
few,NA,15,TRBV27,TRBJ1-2,CASSLVAGHDYGYTF,TGTGCCAGCAGTTTAGTGGCAGGGCACGACTATGGCTACACCTTC
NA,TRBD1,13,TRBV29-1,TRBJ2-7,CSVVSRGRDEQYF,TGCAGCGTTGTTAGCAGGGGGCGCGACGAGCAGTACTTC
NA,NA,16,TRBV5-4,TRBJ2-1,CASSLVVGGSYNEQFF,TGTGCCAGCAGCTTGGTGGTGGGGGGCTCCTACAATGAGCAGTTCTTC
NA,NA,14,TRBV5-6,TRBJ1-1,CASSGETENTEAFF,TGTGCCAGCAGCGGGGAGACCGAGAACACTGAAGCTTTCTTT
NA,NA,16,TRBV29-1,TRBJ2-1,CSVVPHGASSYNEQFF,TGCAGCGTTGTTCCACACGGGGCCTCCTCCTACAATGAGCAGTTCTTC
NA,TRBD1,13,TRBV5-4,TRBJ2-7,CASSLGQGFEQYF,TGTGCCAGCAGCTTGGGACAGGGGTTCGAGCAGTACTTC
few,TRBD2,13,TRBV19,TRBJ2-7,CASRPSGTDEQYF,TGTGCCAGTAGGCCTAGCGGGACAGACGAGCAGTACTTC
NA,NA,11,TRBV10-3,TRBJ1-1,CAIGDGTEAFF,TGTGCCATCGGGGATGGGACTGAAGCTTTCTTT
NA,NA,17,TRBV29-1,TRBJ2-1,CSVEEWVGSASYNEQFF,TGCAGCGTTGAAGAATGGGTCGGGTCAGCATCCTACAATGAGCAGTTCTTC
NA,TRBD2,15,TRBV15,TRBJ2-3,CATSRDSGGTDTQYF,TGTGCCACCAGCAGAGATAGCGGGGGGACAGATACGCAGTATTTT
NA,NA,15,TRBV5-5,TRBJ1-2,CASSLDLYAYYGYTF,TGTGCCAGCAGCTTGGATCTCTACGCGTACTATGGCTACACCTTC
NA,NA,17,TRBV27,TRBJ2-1,CASSPEVGAGGYSEQFF,TGTGCCAGCAGTCCCGAGGTGGGTGCAGGCGGCTACAGTGAGCAGTTCTTC
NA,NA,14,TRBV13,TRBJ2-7,CASSLEASVYEQYF,TGTGCCAGCAGCTTAGAGGCTAGCGTCTACGAGCAGTACTTC
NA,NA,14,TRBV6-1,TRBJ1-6,CATGPSSYNSPLHF,TGTGCCACTGGACCGAGCTCCTATAATTCACCCCTCCACTTT
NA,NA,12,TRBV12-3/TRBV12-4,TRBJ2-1,CASRWSETQQFF,TGTGCCAGCAGATGGTCGGAGACTCAGCAGTTCTTC
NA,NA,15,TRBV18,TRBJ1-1,CASSPTGGMNTEAFF,TGTGCCAGCTCACCGACAGGAGGGATGAACACTGAAGCTTTCTTT
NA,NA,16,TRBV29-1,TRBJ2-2,CSVVTAGHANTGELFF,TGCAGCGTCGTAACTGCGGGACACGCGAACACCGGGGAGCTGTTTTTT
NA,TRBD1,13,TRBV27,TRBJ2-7,CASSLGQPSQQYF,TGTGCCAGCAGTTTGGGACAGCCCTCCCAGCAGTACTTC
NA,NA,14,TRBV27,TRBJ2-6,CASSVTAGANVLTF,TGTGCCAGCAGTGTGACAGCTGGGGCCAACGTCCTGACTTTC
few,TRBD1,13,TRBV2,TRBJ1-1,CASNGQGITEAFF,TGTGCCAGCAACGGACAGGGGATTACTGAAGCTTTCTTT
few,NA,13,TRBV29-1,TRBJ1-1,CSVATRVGTEAFF,TGCAGCGTTGCTACAAGAGTGGGAACTGAAGCTTTCTTT
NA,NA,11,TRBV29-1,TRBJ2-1,CSPRRGNEQFF,TGCAGCCCTCGAAGAGGCAATGAGCAGTTCTTC